A selection of T cell receptor beta chains follows, all from one sample in a study of shared clonotypes between healthy human individuals. Some clones are missing from TCRdb's copy, which holds only in-frame ones; the method was immunoSEQ multiplex PCR. The table has about 1.4 million clones, roughly 96% seen once. Sequenced: naive CD4+ T cells sorted from blood. The receptors derive from a man younger than 45 in good health. Both conserved end residues are part of each CDR3. Fields, in order: CDR3 protein, CDR3 DNA, V gene, D gene, J gene, clone size. The D gene is left open where the match is weak. The size field is filled for only some rows; it gives once, few, many or a size class.

CDR3 protein: CASSVELGGTSQYF
CDR3 DNA: TGTGCCAGCAGCGTAGAGTTGGGAGGGACATCCCAGTACTTC
V gene: TRBV9
D gene: .
J gene: TRBJ2-4
clone size: .

CDR3 protein: CASSVMTGSYEQYF
CDR3 DNA: TGCGCCAGCAGCGTAATGACAGGGTCCTACGAGCAGTACTTC
V gene: TRBV5-1
D gene: TRBD1
J gene: TRBJ2-7
clone size: .

CDR3 protein: CASSEGTYTDTQYF
CDR3 DNA: TGCGCCAGCAGTGAGGGGACATATACAGATACGCAGTATTTT
V gene: TRBV10-1
D gene: .
J gene: TRBJ2-3
clone size: .

CDR3 protein: CASSEVTGHGELFF
CDR3 DNA: TGTGCCAGCAGTGAAGTTACAGGGCACGGGGAGCTGTTTTTT
V gene: TRBV6-1
D gene: .
J gene: TRBJ2-2
clone size: .

CDR3 protein: CASSLDRRDTYEQYF
CDR3 DNA: TGTGCCAGCAGCTTAGATCGAAGGGACACCTACGAGCAGTACTTC
V gene: TRBV7-9
D gene: .
J gene: TRBJ2-7
clone size: once

CDR3 protein: CASSLRTGETQYF
CDR3 DNA: TGTGCCAGCAGCCTCCGAACAGGAGAGACCCAGTACTTC
V gene: TRBV7-3
D gene: .
J gene: TRBJ2-5
clone size: .

CDR3 protein: CASSLLAGNAIGGLETQYF
CDR3 DNA: TGCGCCAGCAGCTTGCTTGCCGGGAACGCCATCGGAGGGTTAGAGACCCAGTACTTC
V gene: TRBV5-1
D gene: .
J gene: TRBJ2-5
clone size: .

CDR3 protein: CASSQEWPGAGEQYF
CDR3 DNA: TGCGCCAGCAGCCAAGAGTGGCCGGGAGCGGGTGAGCAGTACTTC
V gene: TRBV4-1
D gene: .
J gene: TRBJ2-7
clone size: .

CDR3 protein: CASSRRGQETQYF
CDR3 DNA: TGTGCCAGCAGCCGCCGGGGCCAAGAGACCCAGTACTTC
V gene: TRBV7-9
D gene: .
J gene: TRBJ2-5
clone size: .

CDR3 protein: CASSRGPRQGPLSGNEKLFF
CDR3 DNA: TGTGCCAGCAGCAGAGGACCCCGACAGGGTCCGTTGTCGGGCAATGAAAAACTGTTTTTT
V gene: TRBV21-1
D gene: .
J gene: TRBJ1-4
clone size: .

CDR3 protein: CASSRTGLGEQYF
CDR3 DNA: TGTGCCAGCAGCCGGACAGGGTTGGGCGAGCAGTACTTC
V gene: TRBV6-1
D gene: TRBD1
J gene: TRBJ2-7
clone size: once

CDR3 protein: CSVERQENTEAFF
CDR3 DNA: TGCAGCGTTGAGCGGCAGGAGAACACTGAAGCTTTCTTT
V gene: TRBV29-1
D gene: .
J gene: TRBJ1-1
clone size: .

CDR3 protein: CASSLGGFSGNTIYF
CDR3 DNA: TGTGCCAGCAGTTTGGGGGGGTTCTCTGGAAACACCATATATTTT
V gene: TRBV27
D gene: .
J gene: TRBJ1-3
clone size: .

CDR3 protein: CASSPPITGYEQYF
CDR3 DNA: TGTGCCAGCTCACCGCCCATCACAGGCTACGAGCAGTACTTC
V gene: TRBV18
D gene: .
J gene: TRBJ2-7
clone size: .

CDR3 protein: CASSLARSRNNEQFF
CDR3 DNA: TGTGCCAGCAGTTTGGCGAGGAGTAGGAACAATGAGCAGTTCTTC
V gene: TRBV28
D gene: .
J gene: TRBJ2-1
clone size: .

CDR3 protein: CASSLADGLLYNQPQHF
CDR3 DNA: TGTGCCAGCAGCTTAGCGGATGGCCTCCTATACAATCAGCCCCAGCATTTT
V gene: TRBV7-9
D gene: .
J gene: TRBJ1-5
clone size: .

CDR3 protein: CASSLLGFDQPQHF
CDR3 DNA: TGTGCCAGCAGTTTATTGGGGTTTGATCAGCCCCAGCATTTT
V gene: TRBV27
D gene: .
J gene: TRBJ1-5
clone size: .

CDR3 protein: CASSDGNSYEQYF
CDR3 DNA: TGTGCCAGCAGTGACGGGAACTCCTACGAGCAGTACTTC
V gene: TRBV6-1
D gene: .
J gene: TRBJ2-7
clone size: .

CDR3 protein: CASSDRLPSDTQYF
CDR3 DNA: TGTGCCAGCAGTGACCGACTGCCCTCAGATACGCAGTATTTT
V gene: TRBV2
D gene: .
J gene: TRBJ2-3
clone size: once

CDR3 protein: CSIQGVGEQYF
CDR3 DNA: TGCAGCATACAGGGAGTAGGCGAGCAGTACTTC
V gene: TRBV29-1
D gene: .
J gene: TRBJ2-7
clone size: .

CDR3 protein: CASSLLRELAKNIQYF
CDR3 DNA: TGTGCCAGCAGTTTGCTGAGGGAACTAGCCAAAAACATTCAGTACTTC
V gene: TRBV27
D gene: .
J gene: TRBJ2-4
clone size: .

CDR3 protein: CASRVDPLAGRTDTQYF
CDR3 DNA: TGCGCCAGCAGGGTGGACCCCCTAGCGGGAAGGACAGATACGCAGTATTTT
V gene: TRBV5-1
D gene: TRBD2
J gene: TRBJ2-3
clone size: .

CDR3 protein: CASRKDRTYEQYF
CDR3 DNA: TGTGCCAGCAGAAAAGACAGGACCTACGAGCAGTACTTC
V gene: TRBV6-5
D gene: .
J gene: TRBJ2-7
clone size: .

CDR3 protein: CSVGARGRLAKNIQYF
CDR3 DNA: TGCAGCGTTGGGGCCAGGGGGCGACTTGCCAAAAACATTCAGTACTTC
V gene: TRBV29-1
D gene: TRBD1
J gene: TRBJ2-4
clone size: .

CDR3 protein: CASSPGGQGNTEAFF
CDR3 DNA: TGCGCCAGCAGCCCGGGGGGACAGGGGAACACTGAAGCTTTCTTT
V gene: TRBV5-1
D gene: TRBD1
J gene: TRBJ1-1
clone size: .

CDR3 protein: CASSVGTGNQPQHF
CDR3 DNA: TGTGCCAGCAGCGTAGGCACGGGCAATCAGCCCCAGCATTTT
V gene: TRBV9
D gene: .
J gene: TRBJ1-5
clone size: once

CDR3 protein: CASRGRANYEQYF
CDR3 DNA: TGTGCCTCACGCGGGAGGGCTAACTACGAGCAGTACTTC
V gene: TRBV30
D gene: TRBD2
J gene: TRBJ2-7
clone size: few

CDR3 protein: CAISSGLAVNNEQFF
CDR3 DNA: TGTGCCATCAGTAGTGGTCTAGCGGTTAACAATGAGCAGTTCTTC
V gene: TRBV10-3
D gene: TRBD2
J gene: TRBJ2-1
clone size: .

CDR3 protein: CASSEGPVGYEQYF
CDR3 DNA: TGTGCCAGCAGTGAAGGCCCAGTCGGATACGAGCAGTACTTC
V gene: TRBV6-1
D gene: .
J gene: TRBJ2-7
clone size: .

CDR3 protein: CASSPGTGGRETQYF
CDR3 DNA: TGTGCCAGCAGCCCCGGGACAGGGGGCAGAGAGACCCAGTACTTC
V gene: TRBV11-2
D gene: TRBD1
J gene: TRBJ2-5
clone size: .

CDR3 protein: CSVEGRWGEKLFF
CDR3 DNA: TGCAGCGTTGAAGGACGTTGGGGGGAAAAACTGTTTTTT
V gene: TRBV29-1
D gene: .
J gene: TRBJ1-4
clone size: .

CDR3 protein: CASSLTQGAYEQYF
CDR3 DNA: TGTGCCAGCAGTTTGACCCAGGGGGCTTACGAGCAGTACTTC
V gene: TRBV27
D gene: TRBD1
J gene: TRBJ2-7
clone size: .

CDR3 protein: CASSARTGDGYTF
CDR3 DNA: TGTGCCAGCAGTGCTAGAACAGGGGATGGCTACACCTTC
V gene: TRBV2
D gene: TRBD1
J gene: TRBJ1-2
clone size: .

CDR3 protein: CASSLDLGPLYNEQFF
CDR3 DNA: TGTGCCAGCAGCTTAGATCTGGGTCCTCTTTACAATGAGCAGTTCTTC
V gene: TRBV11-2
D gene: .
J gene: TRBJ2-1
clone size: .

CDR3 protein: CASRLTGSSYNEQFF
CDR3 DNA: TGTGCCAGCAGACTGACAGGTAGCTCCTACAATGAGCAGTTCTTC
V gene: TRBV6-5
D gene: .
J gene: TRBJ2-1
clone size: .

CDR3 protein: CASSLVGINQPQHF
CDR3 DNA: TGTGCCAGCAGTTTAGTGGGAATCAATCAGCCCCAGCATTTT
V gene: TRBV28
D gene: .
J gene: TRBJ1-5
clone size: .

CDR3 protein: CSVKIRARTYTDTQYF
CDR3 DNA: TGCAGCGTTAAAATCCGGGCCAGGACCTACACAGATACGCAGTATTTT
V gene: TRBV29-1
D gene: .
J gene: TRBJ2-3
clone size: once

CDR3 protein: CASSSPPGQGLYEQYF
CDR3 DNA: TGTGCCAGTAGTTCTCCCCCGGGACAGGGATTATACGAGCAGTACTTC
V gene: TRBV19
D gene: TRBD1
J gene: TRBJ2-7
clone size: once

CDR3 protein: CARSLTNSREQFF
CDR3 DNA: TGTGCCAGAAGCTTGACGAATTCTCGGGAGCAGTTCTTC
V gene: TRBV5-3
D gene: .
J gene: TRBJ2-1
clone size: .

CDR3 protein: CASSGQGGTTQYF
CDR3 DNA: TGTGCCAGTAGCGGACAGGGAGGTACGACCCAGTACTTC
V gene: TRBV19
D gene: TRBD1
J gene: TRBJ2-5
clone size: .

CDR3 protein: CASSSTTGGNEQFF
CDR3 DNA: TGTGCCAGCAGCTCAACGACAGGGGGCAATGAGCAGTTCTTC
V gene: TRBV5-5
D gene: TRBD1
J gene: TRBJ2-1
clone size: .

CDR3 protein: CASSLGWDTNYEQYF
CDR3 DNA: TGTGCCAGCAGCTTGGGGTGGGACACTAACTACGAGCAGTACTTC
V gene: TRBV7-6
D gene: .
J gene: TRBJ2-7
clone size: .

CDR3 protein: CASSFAGGSGNQPQHF
CDR3 DNA: TGTGCCAGCAGCTTCGCAGGGGGAAGTGGCAATCAGCCCCAGCATTTT
V gene: TRBV5-4
D gene: TRBD1
J gene: TRBJ1-5
clone size: .

CDR3 protein: CASSSVPRNTGELFF
CDR3 DNA: TGTGCCAGCAGTTCGGTGCCGCGGAACACCGGGGAGCTGTTTTTT
V gene: TRBV2
D gene: .
J gene: TRBJ2-2
clone size: .

CDR3 protein: CASKTGAGTRSYEQYF
CDR3 DNA: TGTGCCAGCAAAACAGGAGCCGGGACTAGGTCCTACGAGCAGTACTTC
V gene: TRBV27
D gene: TRBD2
J gene: TRBJ2-7
clone size: .

CDR3 protein: CASPTGDEQYF
CDR3 DNA: TGTGCCAGCCCTACAGGGGACGAGCAGTACTTC
V gene: TRBV27
D gene: TRBD1
J gene: TRBJ2-7
clone size: .

CDR3 protein: CASSLTGTILTEAFF
CDR3 DNA: TGTGCCAGCAGCTTGACAGGGACAATTTTGACTGAAGCTTTCTTT
V gene: TRBV7-9
D gene: TRBD1
J gene: TRBJ1-1
clone size: .

CDR3 protein: CSVERVVMNTEAFF
CDR3 DNA: TGCAGCGTTGAAAGGGTAGTGATGAACACTGAAGCTTTCTTT
V gene: TRBV29-1
D gene: .
J gene: TRBJ1-1
clone size: few